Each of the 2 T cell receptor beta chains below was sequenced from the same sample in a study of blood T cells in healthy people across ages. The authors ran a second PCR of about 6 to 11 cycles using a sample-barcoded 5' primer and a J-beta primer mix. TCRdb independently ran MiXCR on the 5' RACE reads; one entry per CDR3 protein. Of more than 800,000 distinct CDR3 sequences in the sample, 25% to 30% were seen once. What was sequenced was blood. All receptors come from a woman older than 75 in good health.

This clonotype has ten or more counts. DNA of the CDR3: TGTGCCACCAGCAGAGATCGGGGGGCAGGAGATACGCAGTATTTT. Protein product: CATSRDRGAGDTQYF. V gene TRBV15 combines with J gene TRBJ2-3; D may be TRBD2 (7 bases). The V gene's germline CDR1 is LNHNV and CDR2 YYDKDF (reference sequence). The germline V and J ends were trimmed by 0 bases and 5 bases, with 12 bases remaining between them. There are 15 residues in the CDR3.

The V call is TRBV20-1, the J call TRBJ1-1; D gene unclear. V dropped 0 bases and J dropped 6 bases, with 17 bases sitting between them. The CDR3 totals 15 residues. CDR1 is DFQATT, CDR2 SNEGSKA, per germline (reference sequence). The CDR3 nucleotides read TGCAGTGCTAGAGAGCCCGGGGAAACCAAACCTGAAGCTTTCTTT. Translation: CSAREPGETKPEAFF.